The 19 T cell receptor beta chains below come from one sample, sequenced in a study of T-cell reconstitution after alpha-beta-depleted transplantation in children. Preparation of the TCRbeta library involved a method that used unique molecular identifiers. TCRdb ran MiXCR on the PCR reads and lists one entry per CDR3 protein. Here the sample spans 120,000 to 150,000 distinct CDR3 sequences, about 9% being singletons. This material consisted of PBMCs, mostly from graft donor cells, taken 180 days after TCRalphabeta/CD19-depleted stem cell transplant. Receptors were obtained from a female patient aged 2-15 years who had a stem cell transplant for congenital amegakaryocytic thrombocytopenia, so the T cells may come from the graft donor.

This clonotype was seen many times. The CDR3 loop is CASSLYPGRNTEAFF. The CDR3 DNA reads TGCGCCAGCAGCTTGTATCCAGGGAGGAACACTGAAGCTTTCTTT. The rearrangement uses TRBV5-1 and TRBJ1-1; tentatively, D is TRBD1 (5 bases). The ends were cut back, 1 base at V and 1 base at J, with 11 bases in the middle. The CDR3 runs 15 residues. Germline lookup yields CDR1 SGHRS and CDR2 YFSETQ.

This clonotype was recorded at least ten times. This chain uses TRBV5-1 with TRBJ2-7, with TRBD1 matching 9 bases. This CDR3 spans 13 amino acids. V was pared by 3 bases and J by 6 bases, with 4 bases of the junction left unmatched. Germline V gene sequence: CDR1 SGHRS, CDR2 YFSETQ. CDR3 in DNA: TGCGCCAGCAGCTGGGGACAGGGAGGCGAGCAGTACTTC. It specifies CASSWGQGGEQYF.

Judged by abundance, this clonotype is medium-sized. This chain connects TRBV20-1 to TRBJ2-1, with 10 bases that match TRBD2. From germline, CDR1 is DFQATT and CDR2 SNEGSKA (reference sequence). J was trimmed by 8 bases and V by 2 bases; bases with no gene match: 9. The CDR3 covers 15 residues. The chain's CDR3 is CSARKASGSGDEQFF. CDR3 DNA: TGCAGTGCTAGAAAGGCTAGCGGGAGTGGCGATGAGCAGTTCTTC.

DNA of the CDR3: TGTGCCAGCAGTTTAGTGGGGCGGGGTGGCTACACCTTC. Protein product: CASSLVGRGGYTF. The gene calls are TRBV12-3 or TRBV12-4 and TRBJ1-2, with D tentatively TRBD1 (5 bases). V shed 1 base and J shed 7 bases, with 10 bases lying between them. The CDR3 length is 13 residues.

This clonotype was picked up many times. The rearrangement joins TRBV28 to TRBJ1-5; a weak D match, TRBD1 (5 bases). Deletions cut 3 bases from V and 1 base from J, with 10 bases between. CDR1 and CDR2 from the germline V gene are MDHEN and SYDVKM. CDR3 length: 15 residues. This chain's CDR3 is CASSFDSRSNQPQHF. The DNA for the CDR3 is TGTGCCAGCAGTTTCGACAGTAGAAGCAATCAGCCCCAGCATTTT.

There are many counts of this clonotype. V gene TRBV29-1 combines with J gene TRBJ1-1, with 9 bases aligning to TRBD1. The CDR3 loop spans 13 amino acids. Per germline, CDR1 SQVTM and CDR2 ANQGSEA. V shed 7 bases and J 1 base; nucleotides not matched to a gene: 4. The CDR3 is CSATTGGNTEAFF. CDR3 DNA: TGCAGCGCTACGACAGGGGGGAACACTGAAGCTTTCTTT. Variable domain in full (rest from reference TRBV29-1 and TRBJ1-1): SAVISQKPSRDICQRGTSLTIQCQVDSQVTMMFWYRQQPGQSLTLIATANQGSEATYESGFVIDKFPISRPNLTFSTLTVSNMSPEDSSIYLCSATTGGNTEAFFGQGTRLTVV.

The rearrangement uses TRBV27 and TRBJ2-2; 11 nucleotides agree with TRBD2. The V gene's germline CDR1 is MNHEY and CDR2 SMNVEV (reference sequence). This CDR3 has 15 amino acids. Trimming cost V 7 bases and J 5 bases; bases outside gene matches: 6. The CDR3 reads CASTTSGGRTGELFF. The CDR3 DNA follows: TGTGCCAGCACTACTAGCGGGGGTCGGACCGGGGAGCTGTTTTTT.

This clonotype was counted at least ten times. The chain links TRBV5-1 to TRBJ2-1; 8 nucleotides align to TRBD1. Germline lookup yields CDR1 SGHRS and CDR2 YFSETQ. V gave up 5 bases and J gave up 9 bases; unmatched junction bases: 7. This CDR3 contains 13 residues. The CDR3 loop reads CASRRTGNFEQFF. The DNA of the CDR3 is TGCGCCAGCAGACGGACAGGGAATTTTGAGCAGTTCTTC.

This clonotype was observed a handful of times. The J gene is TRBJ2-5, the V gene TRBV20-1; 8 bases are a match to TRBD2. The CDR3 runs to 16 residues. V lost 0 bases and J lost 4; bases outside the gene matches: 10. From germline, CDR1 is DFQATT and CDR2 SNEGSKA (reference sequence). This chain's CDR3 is CSARDSLAGLGETQYF. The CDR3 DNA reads TGCAGTGCTAGAGATTCGCTAGCGGGTCTCGGAGAGACCCAGTACTTC.

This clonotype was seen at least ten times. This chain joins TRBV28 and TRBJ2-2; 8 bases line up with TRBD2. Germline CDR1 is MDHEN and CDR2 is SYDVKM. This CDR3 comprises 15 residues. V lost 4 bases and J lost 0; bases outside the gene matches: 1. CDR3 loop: CASSSLAANTGELFF. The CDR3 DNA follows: TGTGCCAGCAGTTCACTAGCGGCGAACACCGGGGAGCTGTTTTTT.

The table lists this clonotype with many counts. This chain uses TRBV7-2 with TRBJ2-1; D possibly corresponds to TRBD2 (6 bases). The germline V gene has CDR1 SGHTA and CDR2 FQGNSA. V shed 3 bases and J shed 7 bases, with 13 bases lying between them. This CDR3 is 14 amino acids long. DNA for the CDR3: TGTGCCAGCAGCTTGATTTTGGGGGGAAATGAGCAGTTCTTC. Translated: CASSLILGGNEQFF.

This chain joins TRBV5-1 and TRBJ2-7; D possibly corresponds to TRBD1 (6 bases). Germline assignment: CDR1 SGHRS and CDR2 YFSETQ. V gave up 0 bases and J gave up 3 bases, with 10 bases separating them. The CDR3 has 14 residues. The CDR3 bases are TGCGCCAGCAGCTTGGATGGGGGCATCTACGAGCAGTACTTC. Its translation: CASSLDGGIYEQYF.

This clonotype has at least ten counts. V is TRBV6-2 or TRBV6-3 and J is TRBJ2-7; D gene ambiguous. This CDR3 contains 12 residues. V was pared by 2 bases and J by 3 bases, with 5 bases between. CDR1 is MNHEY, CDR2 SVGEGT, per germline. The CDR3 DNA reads TGTGCCAGCAGTTACGGCTACTACGAGCAGTACTTC. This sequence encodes CASSYGYYEQYF.

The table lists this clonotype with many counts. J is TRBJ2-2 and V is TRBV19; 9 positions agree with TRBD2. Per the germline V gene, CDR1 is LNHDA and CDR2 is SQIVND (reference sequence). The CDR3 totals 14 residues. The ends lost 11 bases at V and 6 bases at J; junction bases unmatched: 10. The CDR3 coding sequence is TGTGCCGTCCATAGCGGGAGAACCGCCGGGGAGCTGTTTTTT. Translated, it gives CAVHSGRTAGELFF.

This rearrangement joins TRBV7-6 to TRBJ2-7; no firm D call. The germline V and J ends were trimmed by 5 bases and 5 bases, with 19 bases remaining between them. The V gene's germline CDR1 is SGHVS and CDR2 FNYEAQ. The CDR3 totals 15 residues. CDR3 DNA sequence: TGTGCCAGCAGCCCACGCCGGTCGGCGGACCACGAGCAGTACTTC. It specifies CASSPRRSADHEQYF. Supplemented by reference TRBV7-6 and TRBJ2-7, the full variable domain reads GAGVSQSPRYKVTKRGQDVALRCDPISGHVSLYWYRQALGQGPEFLTYFNYEAQQDKSGLPNDRFSAERPEGSISTLTIQRTEQRDSAMYRCASSPRRSADHEQYFGPGTRLTVT.

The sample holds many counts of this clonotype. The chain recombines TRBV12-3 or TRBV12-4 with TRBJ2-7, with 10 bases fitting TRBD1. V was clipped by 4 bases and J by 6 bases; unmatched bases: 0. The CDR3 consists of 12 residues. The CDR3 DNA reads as TGTGCCAGCAGTTGGACAGGGGGCGAGCAGTACTTC. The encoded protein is CASSWTGGEQYF.

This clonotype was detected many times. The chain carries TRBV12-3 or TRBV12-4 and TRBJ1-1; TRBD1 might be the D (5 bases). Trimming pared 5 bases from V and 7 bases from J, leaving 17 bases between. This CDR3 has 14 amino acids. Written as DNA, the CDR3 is TGTGCCAGCAGTCAATGGGGACGGTCAAATGAAGCTTTCTTT. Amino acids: CASSQWGRSNEAFF.

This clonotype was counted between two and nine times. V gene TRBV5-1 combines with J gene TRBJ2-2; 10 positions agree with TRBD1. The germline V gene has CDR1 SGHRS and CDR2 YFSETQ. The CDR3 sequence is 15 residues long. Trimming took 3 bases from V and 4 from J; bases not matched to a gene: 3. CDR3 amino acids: CASSWTGGSTGELFF. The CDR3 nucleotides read TGCGCCAGCAGCTGGACAGGGGGAAGCACCGGGGAGCTGTTTTTT.

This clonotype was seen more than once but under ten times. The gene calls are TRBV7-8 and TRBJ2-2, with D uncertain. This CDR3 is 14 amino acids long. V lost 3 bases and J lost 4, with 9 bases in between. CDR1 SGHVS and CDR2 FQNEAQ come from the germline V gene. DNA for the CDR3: TGTGCCAGCAGCTTGTTGGCCTTCACCGGGGAGCTGTTTTTT. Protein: CASSLLAFTGELFF. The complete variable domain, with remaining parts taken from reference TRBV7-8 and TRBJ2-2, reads GAGVSQSPRYKVAKRGQDVALRCDPISGHVSLFWYQQALGQGPEFLTYFQNEAQLDKSGLPSDRFFAERPEGSVSTLKIQRTQQEDSAVYLCASSLLAFTGELFFGEGSRLTVL.